Listed here is a single T cell receptor beta chain. Its specificity is unknown. This sample stems from a study of cytomegalovirus exposure and HLA in healthy donors. Study as a whole: Out of around 360 genotyped donors, about 84% belonged to the Caucasian-associated ancestry cluster. Study-wide points: TCR beta V- and J-gene trimming was later associated with a missense DCLRE1C variant.

CDR3 size: 14 residues. V lost 5 bases and J 6 bases, leaving 14 bases between the germline ends. CDR1 MNHEY and CDR2 SVGAGI come from the germline V gene. The PCR was carried out with 60 Vbeta primers and 13 Jbeta primers. Here immunoSEQ multiplex PCR was the method, and the copy in TCRdb shows in-frame clones only, minus some. The repertoire has about 170,000 clones, around 68% of them found once; the top ten carry roughly 1.6%. Source material: PBMCs. The origin of this receptor is a girl aged 10 to 17 in good health and CMV-seronegative. The V gene is TRBV6-5, the J gene TRBJ2-1; D ambiguous. CDR3: CASSPSPITNEQFF. The CDR3 coding sequence is TGTGCCAGCAGTCCAAGCCCGATAACCAATGAGCAGTTCTTC.